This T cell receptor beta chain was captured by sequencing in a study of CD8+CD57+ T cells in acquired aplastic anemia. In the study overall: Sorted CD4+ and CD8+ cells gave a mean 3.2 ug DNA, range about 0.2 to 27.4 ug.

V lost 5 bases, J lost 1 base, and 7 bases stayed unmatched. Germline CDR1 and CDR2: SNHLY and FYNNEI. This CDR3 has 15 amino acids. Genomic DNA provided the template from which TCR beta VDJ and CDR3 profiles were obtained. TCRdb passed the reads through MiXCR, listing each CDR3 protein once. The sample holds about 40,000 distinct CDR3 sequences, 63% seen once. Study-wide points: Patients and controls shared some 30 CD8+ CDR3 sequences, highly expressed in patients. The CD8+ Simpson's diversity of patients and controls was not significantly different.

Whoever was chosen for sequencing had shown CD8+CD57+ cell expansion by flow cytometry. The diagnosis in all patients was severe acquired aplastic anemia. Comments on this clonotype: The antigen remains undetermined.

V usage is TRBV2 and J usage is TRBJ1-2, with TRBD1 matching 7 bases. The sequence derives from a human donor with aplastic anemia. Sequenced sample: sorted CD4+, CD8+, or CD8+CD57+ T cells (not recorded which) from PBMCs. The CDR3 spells CASSPRTGYNYGYTF. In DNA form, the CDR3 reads TGTGCCAGCAGTCCCCGGACAGGATATAACTATGGCTACACCTTC.